This T cell receptor (beta chain) was sequenced for a study of early T cells in non-severe SARS-CoV-2 infection. In the study overall: Sequenced material consisted of bulk RNA (from unsorted whole blood), and chains were unpaired. Notes on the study in general: Matching against VDJdb likely underestimated virus-specific expansions, favoring anti-spike CD8.

The table lists this clonotype with a few counts. Its target is not known. The library protocol tagged individual cDNA molecules with unique molecular identifiers. A single record per CDR3 protein comes from TCRdb applying MiXCR to the 5' RACE reads. The sample has 100,000 to 130,000 distinct CDR3 sequences, more than 9.5% seen once; the top ten hold more than 6.5%. The CDR3 runs 14 residues. The germline CDR1 and CDR2 sequences are SGHTA and FQGNSA. With V trimmed by 3 bases and J by 10 bases, 10 bases remained unmatched. This chain uses TRBV7-2 with TRBJ1-1, with 8 positions matching TRBD1. The origin of this receptor is an adult who was a healthcare worker with PCR-confirmed SARS-CoV-2 infection or an uninfected control (not recorded which). The sequenced sample was whole blood. This CDR3 reads CASSLGPGGARAFF. The CDR3 DNA reads TGTGCCAGCAGCTTGGGTCCAGGGGGCGCGCGAGCTTTCTTT.